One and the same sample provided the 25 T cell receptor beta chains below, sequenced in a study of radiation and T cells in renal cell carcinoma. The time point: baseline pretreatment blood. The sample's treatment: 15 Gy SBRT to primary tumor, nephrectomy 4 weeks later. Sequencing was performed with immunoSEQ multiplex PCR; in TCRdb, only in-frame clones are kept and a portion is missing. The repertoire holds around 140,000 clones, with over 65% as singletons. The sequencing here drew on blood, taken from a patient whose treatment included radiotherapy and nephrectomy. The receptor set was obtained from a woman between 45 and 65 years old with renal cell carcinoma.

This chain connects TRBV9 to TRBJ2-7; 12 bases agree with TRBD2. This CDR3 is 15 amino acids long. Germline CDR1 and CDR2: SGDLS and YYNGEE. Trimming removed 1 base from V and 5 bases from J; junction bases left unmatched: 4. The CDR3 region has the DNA TGTGCCAGCAGCGTAACTAGCGGGAGGAACGACGAGCAGTACTTC. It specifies CASSVTSGRNDEQYF.

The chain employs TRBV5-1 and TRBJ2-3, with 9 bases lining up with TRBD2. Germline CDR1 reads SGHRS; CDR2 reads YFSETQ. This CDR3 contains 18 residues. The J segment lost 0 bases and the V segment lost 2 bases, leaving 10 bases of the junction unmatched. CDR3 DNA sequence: TGCGCCAGCAGCTTACTATCTAGCGGGGAAGCTAGCACAGATACGCAGTATTTT. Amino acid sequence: CASSLLSSGEASTDTQYF.

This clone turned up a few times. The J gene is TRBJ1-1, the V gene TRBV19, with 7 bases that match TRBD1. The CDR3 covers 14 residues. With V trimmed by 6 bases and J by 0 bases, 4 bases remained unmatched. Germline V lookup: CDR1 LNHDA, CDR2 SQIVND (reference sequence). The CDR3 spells CASRQGLVNTEAFF. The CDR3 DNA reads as TGTGCCAGTAGACAGGGGCTGGTGAACACTGAAGCTTTCTTT.

CDR3 DNA: TGCGCCAGCAGCCAAGTTAGGGGTTTGGGCAACTACACCTTC. This gives the protein CASSQVRGLGNYTF. J is TRBJ1-2 and V is TRBV4-1; tentatively, D is TRBD1 (5 bases). From germline, CDR1 is MGHRA and CDR2 YSYEKL. This CDR3 spans 14 amino acids. Trimming shortened V by 1 base and J by 10 bases, and 16 bases separated the two germline ends.

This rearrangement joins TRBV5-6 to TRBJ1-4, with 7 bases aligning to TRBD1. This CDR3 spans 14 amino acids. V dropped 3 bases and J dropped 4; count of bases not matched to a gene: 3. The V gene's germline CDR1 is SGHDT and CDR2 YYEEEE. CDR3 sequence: CASSSGQFNEKLFF. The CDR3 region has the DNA TGTGCCAGCAGCTCGGGACAGTTTAATGAAAAACTGTTTTTT. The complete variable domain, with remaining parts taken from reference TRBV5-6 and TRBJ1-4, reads DAGVTQSPTHLIKTRGQQVTLRCSPKSGHDTVSWYQQALGQGPQFIFQYYEEEERQRGNFPDRFSGHQFPNYSSELNVNALLLGDSALYLCASSSGQFNEKLFFGSGTQLSVL.

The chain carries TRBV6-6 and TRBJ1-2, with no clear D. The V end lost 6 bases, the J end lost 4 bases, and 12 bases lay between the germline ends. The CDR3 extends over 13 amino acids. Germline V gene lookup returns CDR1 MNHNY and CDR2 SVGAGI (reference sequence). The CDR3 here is CASSDVYGYGYTF. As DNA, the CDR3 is TGTGCCAGCAGCGACGTATACGGCTATGGCTACACCTTC.

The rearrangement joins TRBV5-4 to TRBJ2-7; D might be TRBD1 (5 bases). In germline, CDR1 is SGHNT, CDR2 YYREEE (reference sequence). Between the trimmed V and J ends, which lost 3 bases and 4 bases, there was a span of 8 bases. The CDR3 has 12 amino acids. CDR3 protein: CASSSQEYEQYF. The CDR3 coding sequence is TGTGCCAGCAGCTCACAGGAATACGAGCAGTACTTC. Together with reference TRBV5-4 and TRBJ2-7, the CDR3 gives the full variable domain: ETGVTQSPTHLIKTRGQQVTLRCSSQSGHNTVSWYQQALGQGPQFIFQYYREEENGRGNFPPRFSGLQFPNYSSELNVNALELDDSALYLCASSSQEYEQYFGPGTRLTVT.

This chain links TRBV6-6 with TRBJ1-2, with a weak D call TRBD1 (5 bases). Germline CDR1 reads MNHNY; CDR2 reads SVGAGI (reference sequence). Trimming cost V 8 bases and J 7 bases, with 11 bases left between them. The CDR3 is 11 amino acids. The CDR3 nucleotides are TGTGCCAGCGGGGGGGACGGTGGCTACACCTTC. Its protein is CASGGDGGYTF.

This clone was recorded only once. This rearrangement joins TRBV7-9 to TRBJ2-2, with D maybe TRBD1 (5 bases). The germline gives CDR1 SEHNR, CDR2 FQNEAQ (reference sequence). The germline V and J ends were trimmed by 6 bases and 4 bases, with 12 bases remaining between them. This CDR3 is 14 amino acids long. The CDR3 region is CASRETAVTGELFF. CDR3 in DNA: TGTGCCAGCAGGGAGACAGCAGTCACCGGGGAGCTGTTTTTT.

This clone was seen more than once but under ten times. The CDR3 DNA sequence: TGTGCCAGCAGCTTGGAACTAGCGGTTGGCAATGAGCAGTTCTTC. Protein: CASSLELAVGNEQFF. J is TRBJ2-1 and V is TRBV5-4; TRBD2 matches 8 bases. J lost 6 bases, V lost 0 bases, and 5 bases had no gene match. The CDR3 is 15 residues long. The germline gives CDR1 SGHNT, CDR2 YYREEE (reference sequence).

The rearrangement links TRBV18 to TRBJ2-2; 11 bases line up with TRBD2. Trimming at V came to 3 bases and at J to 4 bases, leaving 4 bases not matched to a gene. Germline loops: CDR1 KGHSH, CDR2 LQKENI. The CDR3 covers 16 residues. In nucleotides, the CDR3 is TGTGCCAGCTCACCGCTGACTAGCGGGGTCACCGGGGAGCTGTTTTTT. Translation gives CASSPLTSGVTGELFF.

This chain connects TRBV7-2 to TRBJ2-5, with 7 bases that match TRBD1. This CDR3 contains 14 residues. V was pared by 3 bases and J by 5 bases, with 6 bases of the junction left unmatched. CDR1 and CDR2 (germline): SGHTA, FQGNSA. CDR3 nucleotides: TGTGCCAGCAGCTTCCAACAGGGGTGGGAGACCCAGTACTTC. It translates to CASSFQQGWETQYF.

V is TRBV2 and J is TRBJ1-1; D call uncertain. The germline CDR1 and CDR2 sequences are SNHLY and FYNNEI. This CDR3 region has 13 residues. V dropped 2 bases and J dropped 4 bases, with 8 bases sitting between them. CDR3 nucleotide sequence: TGTGCCAGCAGTGAAAGTCAAAGCACTGAAGCTTTCTTT. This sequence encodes CASSESQSTEAFF.

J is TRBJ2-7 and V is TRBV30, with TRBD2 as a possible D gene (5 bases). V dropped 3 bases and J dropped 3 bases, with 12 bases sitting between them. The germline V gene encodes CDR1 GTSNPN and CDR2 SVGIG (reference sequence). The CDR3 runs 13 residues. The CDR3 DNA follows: TGTGCCTGGAGGGAGGAACTCATCTACGAGCAGTACTTC. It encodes CAWREELIYEQYF.

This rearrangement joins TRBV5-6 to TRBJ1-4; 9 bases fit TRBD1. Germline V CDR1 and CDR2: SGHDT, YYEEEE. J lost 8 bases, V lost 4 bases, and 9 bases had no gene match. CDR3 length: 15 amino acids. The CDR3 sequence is CASSATGGLGEKLFF. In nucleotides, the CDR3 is TGTGCCAGCAGCGCCACAGGGGGCTTAGGCGAAAAACTGTTTTTT.

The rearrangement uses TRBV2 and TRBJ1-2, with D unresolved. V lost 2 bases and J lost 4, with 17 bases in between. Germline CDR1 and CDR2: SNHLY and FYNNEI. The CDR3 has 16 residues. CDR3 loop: CASSERASALGYGYTF. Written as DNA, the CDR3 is TGTGCCAGCAGTGAACGGGCGTCAGCCCTAGGCTATGGCTACACCTTC. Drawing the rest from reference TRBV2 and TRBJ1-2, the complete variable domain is EPEVTQTPSHQVTQMGQEVILRCVPISNHLYFYWYRQILGQKVEFLVSFYNNEISEKSEIFDDQFSVERPDGSNFTLKIRSTKLEDSAMYFCASSERASALGYGYTFGSGTRLTVV.

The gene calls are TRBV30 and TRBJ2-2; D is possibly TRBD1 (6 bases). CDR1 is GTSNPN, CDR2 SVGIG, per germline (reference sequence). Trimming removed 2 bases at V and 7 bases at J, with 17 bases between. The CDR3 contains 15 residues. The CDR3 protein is CAWSRRATGGGELFF. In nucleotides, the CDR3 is TGTGCCTGGAGTAGAAGGGCGACAGGTGGCGGGGAGCTGTTTTTT.

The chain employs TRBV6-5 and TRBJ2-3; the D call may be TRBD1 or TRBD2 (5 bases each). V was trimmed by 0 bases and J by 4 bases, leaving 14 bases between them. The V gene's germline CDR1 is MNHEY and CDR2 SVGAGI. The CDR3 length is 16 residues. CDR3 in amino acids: CASSYSIPRDADTQYF. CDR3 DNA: TGTGCCAGCAGTTACTCGATACCCAGGGACGCAGATACGCAGTATTTT.

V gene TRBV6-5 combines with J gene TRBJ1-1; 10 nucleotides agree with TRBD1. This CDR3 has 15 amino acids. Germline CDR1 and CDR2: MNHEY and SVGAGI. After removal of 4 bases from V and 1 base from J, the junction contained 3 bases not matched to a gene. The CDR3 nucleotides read TGTGCCAGCAGTTGGGGGGACAGGGGGAACACTGAAGCTTTCTTT. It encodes CASSWGDRGNTEAFF.

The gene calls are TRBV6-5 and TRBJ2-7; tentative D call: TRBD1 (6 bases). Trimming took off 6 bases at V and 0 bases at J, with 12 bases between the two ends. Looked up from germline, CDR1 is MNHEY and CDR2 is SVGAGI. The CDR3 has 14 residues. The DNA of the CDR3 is TGTGCCAGCAGCCTCAGGGGCCCCTCCTACGAGCAGTACTTC. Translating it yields CASSLRGPSYEQYF.

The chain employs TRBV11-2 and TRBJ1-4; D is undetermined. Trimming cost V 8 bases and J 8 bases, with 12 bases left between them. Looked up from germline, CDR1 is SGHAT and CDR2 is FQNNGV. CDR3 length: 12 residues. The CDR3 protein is CASSKVSEKLFF. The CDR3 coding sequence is TGTGCCAGCTCGAAGGTCTCAGAAAAACTGTTTTTT.

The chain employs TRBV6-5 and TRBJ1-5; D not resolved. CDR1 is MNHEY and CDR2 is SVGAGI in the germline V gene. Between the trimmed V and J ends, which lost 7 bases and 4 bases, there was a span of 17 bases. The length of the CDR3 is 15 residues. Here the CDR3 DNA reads TGTGCCAGCAAGAAATCGTGGCAGAATAATCAGCCCCAGCATTTT. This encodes CASKKSWQNNQPQHF.

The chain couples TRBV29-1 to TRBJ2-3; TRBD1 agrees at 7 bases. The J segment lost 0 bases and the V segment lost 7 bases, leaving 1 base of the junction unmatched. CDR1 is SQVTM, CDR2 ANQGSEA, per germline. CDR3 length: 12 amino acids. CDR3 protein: CSGGQSTDTQYF. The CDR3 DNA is TGCAGCGGGGGACAGAGCACAGATACGCAGTATTTT.

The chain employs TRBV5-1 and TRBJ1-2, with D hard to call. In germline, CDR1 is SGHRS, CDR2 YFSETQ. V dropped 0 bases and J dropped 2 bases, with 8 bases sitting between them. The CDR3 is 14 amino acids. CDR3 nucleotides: TGCGCCAGCAGCTTGGAAGGGAACAACTATGGCTACACCTTC. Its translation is CASSLEGNNYGYTF.

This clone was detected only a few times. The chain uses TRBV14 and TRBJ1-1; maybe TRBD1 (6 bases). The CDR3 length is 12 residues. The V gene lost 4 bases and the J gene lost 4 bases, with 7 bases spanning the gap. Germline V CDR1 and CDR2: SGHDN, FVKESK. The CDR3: CASSLQGTEAFF. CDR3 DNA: TGTGCCAGCAGCCTACAGGGCACTGAAGCTTTCTTT.